This T cell receptor (beta chain) was recovered during a study of blood T cell repertoires in COVID-19. Study-wide context: The United States, Italy and Spain provided the acute and convalescent COVID-19 samples. PBMCs, B-cell-depleted T cells, or T cells were the source of the cDNA or gDNA that made up the material.

As processed by the authors: Reference gene primer amplification in the assay estimated nucleated cell counts. TCRdb's copy holds only in-frame clones and misses some; the assay was immunoSEQ multiplex PCR. D and trimming come from the DNA, and the V and J calls and clone size come from that table. The sample holds 75,000 to 90,000 clones, 90% to 95% seen once. This clonotype originated in a woman aged 50 to 65 in a cohort sampled during active COVID-19. The sequenced material came from peripheral blood.

The CDR3 DNA sequence: TGTGCCAGCAGTTTACAGGGGGCCAACACTGAAGCTTTCTTT. Protein: CASSLQGANTEAFF. The chain carries TRBV6-5 and TRBJ1-1; 9 bases align to TRBD1. This CDR3 comprises 14 residues. The trim removed 4 bases at V and 2 bases at J, leaving 2 bases unmatched. Germline V lookup: CDR1 MNHEY, CDR2 SVGAGI.